Included here is one TCR beta chain sequence, with context. No antigen is known for it. Base qualities were left out, and no much larger clone turns up one base away. This specimen comes from a study of blood T cell repertoires in COVID-19 (dated by TCRdb to 2018 to 2021). For context, the study as a whole: The collaborator samples originated in the United States, Italy and Spain and spanned the acute and convalescent phases of COVID-19. HLA class I and class II types, where available, came from metadata supplied by the sample provider rather than from assay-based typing. The repertoires were made available in a free public database intended to serve as a resource for research on the immune response to SARS-CoV-2. The material from the prospective study consisted of cDNA or gDNA derived from T cells, B-cell-depleted T cells, or PBMCs. Sample metadata almost always included a de-identified subject ID, COVID-19 status, age in years and sex. Samples came from the ongoing ImmuneRACE study (first 160 participants) plus 1,254 subjects from 6 global collaborators. Deeply sampled blood TCRbeta repertoires from subjects exposed to, actively infected with, or recovered from COVID-19 were included in the dataset. The investigation overall reported the following: How much clinical and demographic metadata was included differed by source and by participant, and the metadata was provided uncurated.

TCRbeta CDR3 regions were amplified from genomic DNA by means of the immunoSEQ Assay, a bias-controlled multiplex PCR. The authors' analysis ran thus. The number of nucleated cells in each sample was estimated from the amplification of reference gene primers within the assay. Sequence reads were collapsed and filtered to measure the absolute abundance of every unique TCRbeta CDR3 rearrangement. For each sample, productive Simpson clonality was calculated by taking the square root of Simpson's diversity index across productive rearrangements. This is the immuneACCESS table as TCRdb keeps it, with only in-frame sequences that have V and J called. A part of the clones is gone; compared with another copy, unresolved V genes explain less than half, and the rest is unexplained. The DNA gave D and trimming, while V, J and clone size come from that table. Within this sample are under 80,000 clones, with around 88% of them counted one time only. The top ten hold approximately 12% of the sample.

Each collaborating institution followed its own protocols to collect whole blood in K2EDTA tubes. For TCRbeta analysis, collaborators shipped samples in one of three forms: frozen whole blood, isolated PBMCs, or DNA extracted from either of those sample types. According to the germline V gene (reference sequence), CDR1 reads SGHKS and CDR2 reads YYEKEE. Spanning cysteine to phenylalanine, the CDR3 consists of 13 amino acids. The sequence is cut down to CDR3 DNA, 39 bases in frame from base 1. The trim is 4 bases for V and 1 base for J, with a gap of 8 bases between the germline ends. The V gene is TRBV5-5 and the J gene is TRBJ2-5; tentative D gene TRBD1, with 6 bases matching. The TCR originated in a human donor in a cohort sampled during active COVID-19. Material: peripheral blood. The sequence in DNA is TGTGCCAGCAGCGGACAGCTCCAAGAGACCCAGTACTTC. The encoded protein is CASSGQLQETQYF.